This TCR beta chain stems from a study of blood T cell repertoires in COVID-19. Study context: Some COVID-19 samples were acute and others convalescent; all came from the United States, Italy and Spain. T cells, B-cell-depleted T cells, or PBMCs supplied cDNA or gDNA.

The CDR3 has 18 residues. In the source study's methods: Using reference gene primer amplification, nucleated cell counts were estimated. Assay used: immunoSEQ multiplex PCR; TCRdb lists only in-frame clones, some missing. V, J and clone size are taken as reported in that table, and D and trimming were inferred from the DNA itself. The repertoire holds over 35,000 clones, more than 70% seen once, with approximately 40% in the top ten. The gene calls are TRBV12-1 and TRBJ1-4; the table's D call, TRBD1, was not checked against the DNA. TRBV12-1 is shown as a pseudogene. This clonotype was sampled from a man between 60 and 70 years old with active or convalescent COVID-19. Sequencing input: peripheral blood. CDR3 residues: CASISSWGMTGSNEKLFF. The CDR3 nucleotides read TGTGCCAGCATTTCTAGTTGGGGGATGACAGGGAGTAATGAAAAACTGTTTTTT.